The T cell receptor (beta chain) under discussion was sequenced for a study of blood T cell repertoires in COVID-19. Background on the study: COVID-19 samples from acute and convalescent phases originated in the United States, Italy and Spain. From T cells, B-cell-depleted T cells, or PBMCs came the material, which was cDNA or gDNA.

The V gene end was trimmed by 0 bases and the J gene end by 5 bases; junction bases not matched to a gene: 8. Germline lookup yields CDR1 SGHNT and CDR2 YYREEE (reference sequence). The CDR3 runs to 17 residues. Authors' analysis steps: Cell counts per sample came from amplifying reference gene primers. The method was immunoSEQ multiplex PCR; TCRdb's version includes in-frame clones alone and lacks a portion of them. V and J calls and clone size are as listed in that table; D and trimming were resolved from the DNA. In the table there are roughly 440,000 clones, 88% of which are singletons. The receptor was isolated from a woman aged 50 to 60 with COVID-19, enrolled during active disease. The sample consisted of peripheral blood. The V call is TRBV5-4, the J call TRBJ1-6; 7 bases map to TRBD1. In nucleotides, the CDR3 is TGTGCCAGCAGCTTGGGTCCCGGGACAGAGAATAATTCACCCCTCCACTTT. The encoded protein is CASSLGPGTENNSPLHF.